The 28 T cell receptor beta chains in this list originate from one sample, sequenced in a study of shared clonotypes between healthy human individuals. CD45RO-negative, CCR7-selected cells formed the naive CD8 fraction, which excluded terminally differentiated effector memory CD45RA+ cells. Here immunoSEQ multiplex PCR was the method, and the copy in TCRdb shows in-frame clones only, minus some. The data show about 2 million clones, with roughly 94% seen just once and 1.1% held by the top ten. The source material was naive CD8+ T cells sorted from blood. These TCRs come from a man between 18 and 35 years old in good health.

The chain's CDR3 is CASTGDPEWQPQHF. In DNA, the CDR3 is TGTGCCAGTACCGGGGACCCCGAATGGCAGCCCCAGCATTTT. V is TRBV19 and J is TRBJ1-5; maybe TRBD1 (5 bases). V was cut by 7 bases and J by 7 bases, with 17 bases left in between. Germline V gene lookup returns CDR1 LNHDA and CDR2 SQIVND (reference sequence). CDR3 size: 14 residues. The full variable domain, in which reference TRBV19 and TRBJ1-5 provide the parts outside the CDR3, is DGGITQSPKYLFRKEGQNVTLSCEQNLNHDAMYWYRQDPGQGLRLIYYSQIVNDFQKGDIAEGYSVSREKKESFPLTVTSAQKNPTAFYLCASTGDPEWQPQHFGDGTRLSIL.

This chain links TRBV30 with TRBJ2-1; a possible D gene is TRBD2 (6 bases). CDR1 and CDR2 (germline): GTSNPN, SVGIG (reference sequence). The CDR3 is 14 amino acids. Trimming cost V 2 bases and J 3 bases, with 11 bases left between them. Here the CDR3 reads CAWSQQTSYNEQFF. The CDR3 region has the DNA TGTGCCTGGAGTCAACAGACTAGCTACAATGAGCAGTTCTTC.

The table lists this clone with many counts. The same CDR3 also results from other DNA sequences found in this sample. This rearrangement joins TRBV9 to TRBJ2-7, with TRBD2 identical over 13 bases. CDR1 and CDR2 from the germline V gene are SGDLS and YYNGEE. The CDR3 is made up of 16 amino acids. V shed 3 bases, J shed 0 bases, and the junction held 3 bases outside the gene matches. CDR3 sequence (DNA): TGTGCCAGCAGCGGACTAGCGGGAGGCCCCTCCTACGAGCAGTACTTC. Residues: CASSGLAGGPSYEQYF.

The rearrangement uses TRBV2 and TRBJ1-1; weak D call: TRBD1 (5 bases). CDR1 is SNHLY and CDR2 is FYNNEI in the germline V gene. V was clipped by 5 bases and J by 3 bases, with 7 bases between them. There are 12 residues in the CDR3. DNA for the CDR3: TGTGCCAGCAGTCCACAGGACACTGAAGCTTTCTTT. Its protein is CASSPQDTEAFF. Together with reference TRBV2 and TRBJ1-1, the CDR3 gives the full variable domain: EPEVTQTPSHQVTQMGQEVILRCVPISNHLYFYWYRQILGQKVEFLVSFYNNEISEKSEIFDDQFSVERPDGSNFTLKIRSTKLEDSAMYFCASSPQDTEAFFGQGTRLTVV.

The CDR3 reads CASSLGGVEAFF. Written as DNA, the CDR3 is TGTGCCAGCAGCTTAGGGGGGGTTGAAGCTTTCTTT. The chain recombines TRBV13 with TRBJ1-1, with D possibly being TRBD1 (5 bases). The CDR3 runs 12 residues. Deletions cut 0 bases from V and 7 bases from J, with 6 bases between. Germline V gives CDR1 PRHDT, CDR2 FYEKMQ (reference sequence).

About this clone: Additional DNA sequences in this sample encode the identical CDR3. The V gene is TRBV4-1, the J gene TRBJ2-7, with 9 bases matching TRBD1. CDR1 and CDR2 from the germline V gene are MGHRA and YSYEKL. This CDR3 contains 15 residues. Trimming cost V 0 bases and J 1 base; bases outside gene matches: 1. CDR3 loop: CASSQEGQGSYEQYF. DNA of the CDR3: TGCGCCAGCAGCCAAGAAGGACAGGGGTCCTACGAGCAGTACTTC.

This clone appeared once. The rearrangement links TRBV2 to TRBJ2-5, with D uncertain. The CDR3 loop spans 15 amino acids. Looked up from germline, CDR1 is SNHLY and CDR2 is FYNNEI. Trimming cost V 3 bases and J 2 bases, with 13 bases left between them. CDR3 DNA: TGTGCCAGCAGTGAGCGCTTTTTGTATCAAGAGACCCAGTACTTC. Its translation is CASSERFLYQETQYF.

The CDR3 loop is CASSLDRGVETQYF. The CDR3 bases are TGTGCCAGCAGCTTGGATCGCGGAGTTGAGACCCAGTACTTC. The J gene is TRBJ2-5, the V gene TRBV5-6; D is unresolved. The V gene's germline CDR1 is SGHDT and CDR2 YYEEEE. CDR3 length equals 14 residues. Deletions cut 0 bases from V and 5 bases from J, with 11 bases between. Supplemented by reference TRBV5-6 and TRBJ2-5, the full variable domain reads DAGVTQSPTHLIKTRGQQVTLRCSPKSGHDTVSWYQQALGQGPQFIFQYYEEEERQRGNFPDRFSGHQFPNYSSELNVNALLLGDSALYLCASSLDRGVETQYFGPGTRLLVL.

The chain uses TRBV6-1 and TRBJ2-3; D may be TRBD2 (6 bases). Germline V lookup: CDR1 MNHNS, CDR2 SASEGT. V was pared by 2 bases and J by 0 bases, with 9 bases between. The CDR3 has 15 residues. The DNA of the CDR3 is TGTGCCAGCAGTGAAAATCTAGCGAGCACAGATACGCAGTATTTT. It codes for CASSENLASTDTQYF.

The CDR3 DNA sequence: TGTGCCAAGTCTGAAGCTTTCTTT. As protein: CAKSEAFF. This rearrangement joins TRBV19 to TRBJ1-1, with no clear D. V was shortened by 10 bases and J by 6 bases, with 3 bases between the two germline ends. Germline CDR1 and CDR2: LNHDA and SQIVND (reference sequence). The CDR3 has 8 amino acids.

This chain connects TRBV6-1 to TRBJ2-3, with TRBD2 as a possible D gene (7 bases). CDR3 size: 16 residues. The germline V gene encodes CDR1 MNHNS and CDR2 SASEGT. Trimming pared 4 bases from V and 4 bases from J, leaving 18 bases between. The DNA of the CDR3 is TGTGCCAGCAGTGGGATCTTCGTGGGGGGGCCAGATACGCAGTATTTT. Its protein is CASSGIFVGGPDTQYF.

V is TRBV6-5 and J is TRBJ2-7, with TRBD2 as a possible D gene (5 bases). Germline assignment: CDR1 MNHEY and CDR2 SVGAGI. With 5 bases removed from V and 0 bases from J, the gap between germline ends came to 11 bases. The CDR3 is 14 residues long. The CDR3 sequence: CASSGGLDSYEQYF. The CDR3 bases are TGTGCCAGCAGTGGCGGACTTGACTCCTACGAGCAGTACTTC.

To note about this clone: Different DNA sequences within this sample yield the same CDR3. In DNA form, the CDR3 reads TGCGCCAGCAGCCAACGGCAAACCTACGAGCAGTACTTC. This gives the protein CASSQRQTYEQYF. This sequence joins TRBV4-1 and TRBJ2-7; D is unclear. The V gene's germline CDR1 is MGHRA and CDR2 YSYEKL. Trimming removed 2 bases at V and 2 bases at J, with 7 bases between. The CDR3 totals 13 residues.

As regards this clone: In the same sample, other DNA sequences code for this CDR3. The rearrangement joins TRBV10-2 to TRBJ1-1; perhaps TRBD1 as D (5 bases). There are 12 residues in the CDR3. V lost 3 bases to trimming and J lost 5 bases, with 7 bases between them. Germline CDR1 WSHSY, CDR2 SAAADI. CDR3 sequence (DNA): TGCGCCAGCAGTGATGGGGGGACTGAAGCTTTCTTT. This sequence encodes CASSDGGTEAFF.

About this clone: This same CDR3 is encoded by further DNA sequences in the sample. CDR3 in amino acids: CASSLGGSEQYF. DNA for the CDR3: TGCGCCAGCAGCTTGGGGGGATCCGAGCAGTACTTC. The V and J genes are TRBV5-1 and TRBJ2-7; D call uncertain. The V end was cut by 0 bases, the J end by 6 bases, with 7 bases between. Germline V gives CDR1 SGHRS, CDR2 YFSETQ. The CDR3 length is 12 residues.

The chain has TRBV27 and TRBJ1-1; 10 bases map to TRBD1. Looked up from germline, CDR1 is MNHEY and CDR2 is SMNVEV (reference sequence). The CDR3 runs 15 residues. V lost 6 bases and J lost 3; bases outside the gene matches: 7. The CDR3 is CASSWTGGLDTEAFF. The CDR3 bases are TGTGCCAGCAGCTGGACAGGGGGATTGGACACTGAAGCTTTCTTT.

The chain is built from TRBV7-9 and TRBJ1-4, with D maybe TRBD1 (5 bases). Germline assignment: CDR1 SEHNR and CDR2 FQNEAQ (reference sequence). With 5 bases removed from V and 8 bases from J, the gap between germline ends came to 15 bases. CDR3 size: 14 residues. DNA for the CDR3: TGTGCCAGCAGCCCTTCGGGGGAGGGCGAAAAACTGTTTTTT. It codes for CASSPSGEGEKLFF.

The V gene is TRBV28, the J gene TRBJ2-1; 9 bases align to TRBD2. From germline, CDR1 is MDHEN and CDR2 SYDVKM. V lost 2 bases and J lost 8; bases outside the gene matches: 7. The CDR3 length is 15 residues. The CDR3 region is CASSLSAGGPDEQFF. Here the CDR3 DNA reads TGTGCCAGCAGTTTAAGCGCGGGGGGGCCTGATGAGCAGTTCTTC.

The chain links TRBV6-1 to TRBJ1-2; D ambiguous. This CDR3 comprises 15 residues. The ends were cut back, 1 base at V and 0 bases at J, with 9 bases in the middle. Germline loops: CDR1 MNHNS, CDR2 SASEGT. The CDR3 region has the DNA TGTGCCAGCAGTGAAGTTCAGGAACCTAACTATGGCTACACCTTC. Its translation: CASSEVQEPNYGYTF.

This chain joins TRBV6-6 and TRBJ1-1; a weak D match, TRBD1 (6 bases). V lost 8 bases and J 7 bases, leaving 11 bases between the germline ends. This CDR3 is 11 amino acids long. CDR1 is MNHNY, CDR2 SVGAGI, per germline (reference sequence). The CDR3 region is CASGGGLEAFF. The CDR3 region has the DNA TGTGCCAGCGGTGGGGGCCTTGAAGCTTTCTTT.

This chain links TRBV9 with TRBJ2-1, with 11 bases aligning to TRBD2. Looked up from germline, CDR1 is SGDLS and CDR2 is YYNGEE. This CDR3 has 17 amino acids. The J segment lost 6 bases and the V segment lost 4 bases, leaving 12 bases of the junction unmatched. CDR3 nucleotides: TGTGCCAGCAGCCTTAACTCAATTGGGACTAGCGGCAATGAGCAGTTCTTC. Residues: CASSLNSIGTSGNEQFF. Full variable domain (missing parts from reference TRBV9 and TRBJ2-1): DSGVTQTPKHLITATGQRVTLRCSPRSGDLSVYWYQQSLDQGLQFLIQYYNGEERAKGNILERFSAQQFPDLHSELNLSSLELGDSALYFCASSLNSIGTSGNEQFFGPGTRLTVL.

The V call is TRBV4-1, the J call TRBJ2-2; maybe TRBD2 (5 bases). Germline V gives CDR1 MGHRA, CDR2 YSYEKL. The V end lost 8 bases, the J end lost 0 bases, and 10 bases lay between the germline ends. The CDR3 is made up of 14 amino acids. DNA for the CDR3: TGCGCCAGCGAGGGCCACCCGAACACCGGGGAGCTGTTTTTT. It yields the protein CASEGHPNTGELFF.

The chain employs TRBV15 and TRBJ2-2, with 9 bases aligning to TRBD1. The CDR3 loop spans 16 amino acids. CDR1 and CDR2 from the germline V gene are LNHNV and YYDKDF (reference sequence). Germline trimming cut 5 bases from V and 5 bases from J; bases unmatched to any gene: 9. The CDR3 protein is CATSGRDRVLTGELFF. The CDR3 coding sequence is TGTGCCACCAGCGGCCGGGACAGGGTGTTAACCGGGGAGCTGTTTTTT.

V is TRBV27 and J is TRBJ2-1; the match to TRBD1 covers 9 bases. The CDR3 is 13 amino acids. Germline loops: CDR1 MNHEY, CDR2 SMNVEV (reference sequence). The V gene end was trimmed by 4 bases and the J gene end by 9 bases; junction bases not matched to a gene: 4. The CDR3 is CASSYTGGGEQFF. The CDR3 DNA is TGTGCCAGCAGTTATACAGGGGGCGGTGAGCAGTTCTTC.

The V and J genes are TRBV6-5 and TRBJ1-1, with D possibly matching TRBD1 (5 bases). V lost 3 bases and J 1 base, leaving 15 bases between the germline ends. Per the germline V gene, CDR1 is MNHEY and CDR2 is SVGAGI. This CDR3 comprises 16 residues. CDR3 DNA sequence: TGTGCCAGCAGTTATTCAGGGAGCCCCAGGAACACTGAAGCTTTCTTT. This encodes CASSYSGSPRNTEAFF.

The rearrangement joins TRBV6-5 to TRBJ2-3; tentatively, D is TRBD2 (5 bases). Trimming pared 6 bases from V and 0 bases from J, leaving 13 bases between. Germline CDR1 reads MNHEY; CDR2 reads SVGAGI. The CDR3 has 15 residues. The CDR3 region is CASRPGWLSTDTQYF. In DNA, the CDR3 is TGTGCCAGCAGGCCGGGGTGGCTGAGCACAGATACGCAGTATTTT.

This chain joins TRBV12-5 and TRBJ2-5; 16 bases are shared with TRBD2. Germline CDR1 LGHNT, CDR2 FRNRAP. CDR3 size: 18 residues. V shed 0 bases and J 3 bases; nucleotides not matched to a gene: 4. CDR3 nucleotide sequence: TGTGCTAGTGGTTTGGTGGGACTAGCGGGGGGGCCCGAAGAGACCCAGTACTTC. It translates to CASGLVGLAGGPEETQYF.

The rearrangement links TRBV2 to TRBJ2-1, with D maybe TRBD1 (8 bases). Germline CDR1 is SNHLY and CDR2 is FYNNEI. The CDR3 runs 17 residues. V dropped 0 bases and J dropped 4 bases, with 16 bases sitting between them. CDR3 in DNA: TGTGCCAGCAGTGAAGCGGACAGGGACTACTATTACAATGAGCAGTTCTTC. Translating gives CASSEADRDYYYNEQFF.